The subject of this entry is one T cell receptor beta chain. This clone was picked up a small number of times. There is no known antigen for this receptor. Base qualities are not at hand, and no much larger clone is one base apart. Each donor gave one peripheral blood draw, roughly 120 mL on average, collected into heparinised tubes. A BD FACSAria II was used to sort naive, central memory, regulatory and stem cell-like memory CD4+ T cells with a panel that included CD45RO, CCR7, CD25, CD127, CD95 and CD27. A purity above 98% was achieved for all sorted populations. Right away, PBMCs were isolated by Lymphoprep density gradient centrifugation and were stained directly, with no culture step. Samples were stained and sorted in pairs, with one healthy donor and one patient per experiment, so that batch effects were minimized. V loses 7 bases at its end and J loses 1 base; junction bases beyond the gene matches: 10. Including cysteine and phenylalanine, the CDR3 has 15 amino acids. Only CDR3 DNA remains: 45 bases, in frame from the first base. CDR1 and CDR2 (SNHLY, FYNNEI) derive from the germline V gene.

The data were obtained in a study of beta chain features in type 1 diabetes (dated by TCRdb to 2017 to 2018). About the full investigation: Patients and healthy donors did not differ in mean age, gender distribution, total cell number or subset yield. A total of about 100 million sorted cells were examined across all samples, and RNA yield correlated strongly with the number of cells per subset. The study compared TCRB repertoires of sorted circulating CD4+ T cell subsets between recently diagnosed type 1 diabetes patients and matched healthy donors. Whereas all 30 or so donors provided naive and central memory subsets, regulatory and stem cell-like memory subsets were isolated from just 8 patients and roughly eight healthy donors. The paper as a whole reports these results and caveats: PCR may preferentially amplify shorter templates, but because patient and control samples were amplified and corrected together, any resulting skew would affect both groups equally. At VDJ recombination sites, patients with type 1 diabetes made fewer insertions and deleted more nucleotides, a pattern implying thymic rearrangement abnormalities. The naive, central memory and regulatory TCRB repertoires appeared to resemble one another more closely among patients than among healthy donors. HLA sub-analyses involved small numbers of individuals, so any influence of HLA type on TCRB rearrangement remained unresolved. Because cDNA was sequenced instead of genomic DNA, activated cells with high expression could be over-represented, although the groups did not differ in activation or CD3 levels. A moderate but significant shortening of TCRB CDR3 length was observed in type 1 diabetes patients in all four CD4+ subsets.

The entire amount of isolated RNA was reverse transcribed using the High Capacity cDNA Reverse Transcription Kit, so the sequenced TCRB transcripts were expressed ones. Naive, central memory and regulatory T cell samples underwent deep immunoSEQ sequencing, averaging around 4 million total reads per sample. After sorted cells were lysed in RLT buffer, RNA was extracted with DNase-treated RNeasy Micro or Mini kits, with the choice depending on cell number. Each cell subset was processed separately to prevent cross-contamination, with patient and healthy donor samples processed together. The immunoSEQ multiplex PCR was used to amplify TCRB sequences from cDNA, generating 87-bp fragments that spanned the CDR3 region. Sequencing of the amplicons was done on the Illumina HiSeq platform. The authors' pipeline ran thus. Synthetic template baselines were used to correct PCR bias computationally, reads within Hamming distance 2 were collapsed together, and singletons that could not be merged were discarded. By aligning reads against IMGT, V, D and J genes, CDR3 length, and insertions or deletions at six rearrangement sites were assigned. Within each subset, clonotype counts were normalized to sorted cell number, after which true diversity and Gini coefficients were computed with the tcR R package. The overlap coefficient, calculated on TCRB nucleotide sequences, was used to quantify repertoire sharing. Out-of-frame TCRB sequences from naive cells were analyzed as a proxy for the pre-selection repertoire. TCRdb took this table from immuneACCESS and kept in-frame rearrangements with V and J called. Such tables lack part of the clones; where checked against another copy, unresolved V genes explain under half of the gap, and the rest is unexplained. Clonal size and the V and J genes are those of that table, whereas D and trimming came from the DNA. The sample table records about 410,000 clones; around 14% of these occur just once. The ten largest clones take up roughly 0.033% of the sample.

Sequenced: naive CD4+ T cells from blood. Explained via the paper, the cell subset or site label denotes: true naive CD4+ T cells. The chain employs TRBV2 and TRBJ2-7, with 7 junctional bases fitting TRBD1. The TCR sequence derives from a man aged 30-40 years in good health. The DNA reads as follows: TGTGCCAGCAATAGGGGACAGTCCTCTTCCTACGAGCAGTACTTC. Its protein is CASNRGQSSSYEQYF.